A selection of T cell receptor beta chains follows, all from one sample in a study of blood T cell repertoires in COVID-19. Measured with immunoSEQ multiplex PCR; TCRdb has only the in-frame clones, and not every one. The sample lists approximately 480,000 clones; 80% to 90% were seen once. Sequencing was carried out using peripheral blood. The receptors were gathered from a man aged 18 to 30 with COVID-19, enrolled during active disease. The CDR3 runs from the conserved cysteine through the conserved F or W. A D gene is named only where the DNA matches it firmly. Rows give clone size only sometimes, using once, few, many, or a class for an expanded clone.

cdr3_nt cdr3_aa clone_size d_call j_call v_call
TGCGCCAGCAGCTTAGAGGGATATGGCTACACCTTC CASSLEGYGYTF . . TRBJ1-2 TRBV5-1
TGTGCCAGCAGCTTATTTACTGCTTCAGGCAATGAGCAGTTCTTC CASSLFTASGNEQFF . . TRBJ2-1 TRBV7-3
TGCGCCACGAAGGCTAGCGGGGGTCACGAGCAGTACTTC CATKASGGHEQYF . TRBD2 TRBJ2-7 TRBV5-1
TGCGCCAGCAGTGGGTTGGCGGGAGAGACCCAGTACTTC CASSGLAGETQYF . . TRBJ2-5 TRBV10-2
TGTGCCAGCACCCTCACGACAGGGATTTATGGCTACACCTTC CASTLTTGIYGYTF . TRBD1 TRBJ1-2 TRBV7-9
TGTGCCATCCGGGGAGGTAGCAATCAGCCCCAGCATTTT CAIRGGSNQPQHF . . TRBJ1-5 TRBV10-3
TGTGCCACCCGGGACAGAAAAAACATTCAGTACTTC CATRDRKNIQYF once TRBD1 TRBJ2-4 TRBV19
TGTGCCAGTACCCGACAAGCCGGCACTGAAGCTTTCTTT CASTRQAGTEAFF once . TRBJ1-1 TRBV19
TGCGCCAGCAGCTTGGTGGCGTATTTT CASSLVAYF . . TRBJ2-3 TRBV5-1
TGTGCCAGCAGCTTAGGACTAACAGATACGCAGTATTTT CASSLGLTDTQYF . . TRBJ2-3 TRBV11-3
TGTGCCAGCAGCTTGGGGCCAGGGACCTACGAGCAGTACTTC CASSLGPGTYEQYF . . TRBJ2-7 TRBV5-6
TGTGCCAGCAGTCCCGCGGACATTCAGTACTTC CASSPADIQYF . . TRBJ2-4 TRBV6-5
TGCAGTGCTAGTCTTGGGGCCGGAAACACCATATATTTT CSASLGAGNTIYF . . TRBJ1-3 TRBV20-1
TGTGCCAGCATCACCGCAGGCTACACAGATACGCAGTATTTT CASITAGYTDTQYF . . TRBJ2-3 TRBV7-9
TGTGCCAGCAGCCTCCCAGGGGCGGGTACTGAAGCTTTCTTT CASSLPGAGTEAFF . . TRBJ1-1 TRBV7-9
TGTGCCAGCAGCACTTCTAGCCAGGGGGAGGCTTTCTTT CASSTSSQGEAFF . TRBD1 TRBJ1-1 TRBV9
TGTGCCAGTAGTATTAACAGCCAAGGGGATTCACCCCTCCACTTT CASSINSQGDSPLHF few . TRBJ1-6 TRBV19
TGTGCCAGTAGTATGTGGGGCAGCAATCAGCCCCAGCATTTT CASSMWGSNQPQHF . . TRBJ1-5 TRBV19
TGTGCCAGCTCGGGACAGGGGGACTTCGAGACCCAGTACTTC CASSGQGDFETQYF . TRBD1 TRBJ2-5 TRBV18